Below are 17 T cell receptor beta chains sequenced from a single sample in a study of blood T cell repertoires in COVID-19. TCRdb's copy holds only in-frame clones and misses some; the assay was immunoSEQ multiplex PCR. This sample carries about 150,000 clones, 75% to 90% of them seen once, and the ten largest clones take approximately 2.8%. Sequenced material: peripheral blood. The source is a woman aged 55-69 years with active COVID-19.

The rearrangement joins TRBV5-1 to TRBJ2-7; D may be TRBD1 (6 bases). This CDR3 is 16 amino acids long. With 0 bases removed from V and 2 bases from J, the gap between germline ends came to 15 bases. Germline V lookup: CDR1 SGHRS, CDR2 YFSETQ. DNA for the CDR3: TGCGCCAGCAGCTTGGTTTTGGTACAGGGCCCCTACGAGCAGTACTTC. It translates to CASSLVLVQGPYEQYF.

This clone was counted a single time. The J gene is TRBJ1-5, the V gene TRBV7-9; TRBD1 is a possible D gene (6 bases). Trimming shortened V by 6 bases and J by 0 bases, and 9 bases separated the two germline ends. This CDR3 is 14 amino acids long. From germline, CDR1 is SEHNR and CDR2 FQNEAQ (reference sequence). The CDR3 region is CASRGRGSNQPQHF. The DNA of the CDR3 is TGTGCCAGCAGGGGCAGGGGTAGCAATCAGCCCCAGCATTTT.

The chain uses TRBV19 and TRBJ1-3; 7 bases agree with TRBD1. Germline V gives CDR1 LNHDA, CDR2 SQIVND (reference sequence). V dropped 9 bases and J dropped 0; count of bases not matched to a gene: 5. The CDR3 is 14 residues long. The chain's CDR3 is CASGTVSSGNTIYF. The CDR3 nucleotides read TGTGCCAGCGGGACAGTCTCCTCTGGAAACACCATATATTTT.

CDR3 bases: TGTGCCAGCAGTTTTGTAGGACCTAACGCGGGAGAGCAGTACTTC. It translates to CASSFVGPNAGEQYF. The chain carries TRBV27 and TRBJ2-7; perhaps TRBD2 as D (6 bases). CDR3 size: 15 residues. Germline assignment: CDR1 MNHEY and CDR2 SMNVEV (reference sequence). The V end lost 3 bases, the J end lost 7 bases, and 19 bases lay between the germline ends.

CDR3 residues: CASSSQTGFGETQYF. CDR3 coding DNA: TGTGCCAGCAGCTCCCAGACAGGGTTTGGGGAGACCCAGTACTTC. The V and J genes are TRBV7-2 and TRBJ2-5, with 7 bases aligning to TRBD1. With V trimmed by 4 bases and J by 5 bases, 10 bases remained unmatched. In germline, CDR1 is SGHTA, CDR2 FQGNSA. The CDR3 length is 15 residues.

CDR3 in DNA: TGTGCCACCAGCAGAGATAATAGCGGGCGACTGTCTGGAAACACCATATATTTT. It is translated as CATSRDNSGRLSGNTIYF. The V call is TRBV15, the J call TRBJ1-3; no definite D call. This CDR3 contains 18 residues. V gave up 0 bases and J gave up 1 base, with 16 bases separating them. Germline V gene lookup returns CDR1 LNHNV and CDR2 YYDKDF (reference sequence). The full variable domain, rest sourced from reference TRBV15 and TRBJ1-3, is DAMVIQNPRYQVTQFGKPVTLSCSQTLNHNVMYWYQQKSSQAPKLLFHYYDKDFNNEADTPDNFQSRRPNTSFCFLDIRSPGLGDTAMYLCATSRDNSGRLSGNTIYFGEGSWLTVV.

This sequence joins TRBV6-5 and TRBJ1-1, with 8 bases identical to TRBD1. The CDR3 is 15 amino acids. Germline loops: CDR1 MNHEY, CDR2 SVGAGI. V trimming: 0 bases; J trimming: 5 bases; junction bases outside the gene matches: 5. The CDR3 DNA sequence: TGTGCCAGCAGTTACTCGAACAGGGGGAGGACTGAAGCTTTCTTT. It codes for CASSYSNRGRTEAFF.

This rearrangement joins TRBV2 to TRBJ1-1; TRBD1 might be the D (5 bases). CDR1 and CDR2 (germline): SNHLY, FYNNEI. The CDR3 length is 13 residues. Deletions cut 7 bases from V and 9 bases from J, with 18 bases between. The CDR3 reads CASTDDSTLKAFF. The CDR3 DNA reads as TGTGCCAGCACCGACGACAGTACCCTTAAAGCTTTCTTT.

V is TRBV6-6 and J is TRBJ1-1; TRBD1 matches at 9 bases. Germline V gene data show CDR1 as MNHNY and CDR2 as SVGAGI (reference sequence). Trimming cost V 6 bases and J 1 base; bases outside gene matches: 6. The CDR3 runs 15 residues. The CDR3, as DNA: TGTGCCAGCAGATCTCCGGGACAGGGGAACACTGAAGCTTTCTTT. Translated, it gives CASRSPGQGNTEAFF.

The gene calls are TRBV10-2 and TRBJ1-2, with D uncertain. Germline values: CDR1 WSHSY, CDR2 SAAADI. The CDR3 spans 15 residues. V dropped 6 bases and J dropped 6 bases, with 20 bases sitting between them. The DNA of the CDR3 is TGCGCCAGCAGGCAGTACGGGTCCACTGACCATGGCTACACCTTC. It specifies CASRQYGSTDHGYTF.

This clone showed up just once. This chain connects TRBV7-2 to TRBJ1-6, with TRBD1 matching 9 bases. The germline gives CDR1 SGHTA, CDR2 FQGNSA. The CDR3 runs 15 residues. Trimming at V came to 2 bases and at J to 10 bases, leaving 6 bases not matched to a gene. The CDR3 sequence is CASSLRGQGGSPLHF. The CDR3 DNA follows: TGTGCCAGCAGCTTACGGGGACAGGGAGGCTCACCCCTCCACTTT.

This clone was recorded only once. V usage is TRBV7-9 and J usage is TRBJ1-5; 7 nucleotides agree with TRBD1. The CDR3 is made up of 14 amino acids. The germline gives CDR1 SEHNR, CDR2 FQNEAQ (reference sequence). The V segment lost 4 bases and the J segment 7 bases; nucleotides outside the gene matches: 7. The CDR3 loop reads CASSSSTGRQPQHF. The CDR3 DNA reads TGTGCCAGCAGCTCCTCGACAGGGCGGCAGCCCCAGCATTTT.

The chain employs TRBV4-3 and TRBJ1-2; 8 nucleotides align to TRBD1. V lost 3 bases to trimming and J lost 4 bases; unmatched junction nucleotides: 7. This CDR3 comprises 15 residues. Germline values: CDR1 LGHNA, CDR2 YSLEER. DNA for the CDR3: TGCGCCAGCAGCCATGGGCAGGGGGCAGGCTATGGCTACACCTTC. Translation: CASSHGQGAGYGYTF.

This chain connects TRBV18 to TRBJ2-5; 7 bases align to TRBD1. J gave up 4 bases and V 1 base, and 6 bases lay outside the gene matches. The CDR3 runs to 15 residues. Looked up from germline, CDR1 is KGHSH and CDR2 is LQKENI. CDR3 residues: CASSPRQQGTETQYF. The CDR3 DNA reads TGTGCCAGCTCACCACGGCAACAGGGGACAGAGACCCAGTACTTC.

The chain links TRBV27 to TRBJ1-1; TRBD1 might be the D (5 bases). The CDR3 loop spans 14 amino acids. Germline CDR1 MNHEY, CDR2 SMNVEV (reference sequence). V lost 0 bases, J lost 8 bases, and 13 bases lay in between. CDR3 sequence (DNA): TGTGCCAGCAGTTTATCGCCCAGACAGCTGGAAGCTTTCTTT. This gives the protein CASSLSPRQLEAFF.

The rearrangement joins TRBV28 to TRBJ1-5; no reliable D call. CDR3 size: 14 residues. Germline V gene lookup returns CDR1 MDHEN and CDR2 SYDVKM. Trimming took off 2 bases at V and 6 bases at J, with 11 bases between the two ends. This CDR3 is CASSLSHGSQPQHF. For the CDR3, the DNA is TGTGCCAGCAGTTTAAGTCATGGGAGTCAGCCCCAGCATTTT.

The chain links TRBV5-1 to TRBJ2-3; 12 bases match TRBD2. V lost 4 bases, J lost 6 bases, and 9 bases stayed unmatched. This CDR3 has 16 amino acids. CDR1 and CDR2 (germline): SGHRS, YFSETQ. CDR3 sequence: CASSLNLAGGLDTQYF. As DNA, the CDR3 is TGCGCCAGCAGCCTTAATCTAGCGGGAGGGCTGGATACGCAGTATTTT.